A single sample is the source of the 23 T cell receptor beta chains below, sequenced in a study of T cell repertoires in cytomegalovirus infection. One entry per CDR3 protein, called by TCRdb with MiXCR from the reads. The profile covers about 890,000 distinct CDR3 sequences, with roughly a third appearing a single time and over 10% taken by the ten largest. Their antigens remain unidentified. The input for sequencing was cultured CD8+ T cells from PBMCs, taken from culture after CMV antigen stimulation. Receptor source: a human donor in good health (CMV status not recorded). Some clones in this sample may be carry-over from other donors' samples.

The rearrangement links TRBV6-1 to TRBJ2-2; TRBD1 or TRBD2 may be the D gene (5 bases each). The V gene's germline CDR1 is MNHNS and CDR2 SASEGT. Trimming stripped 5 bases from V and 7 bases from J, with 14 bases between. CDR3 length equals 14 residues. CDR3 DNA: TGTGCCAGCAGTTACCAGGGACGCAACGGGGAGCTGTTTTTT. Its translation: CASSYQGRNGELFF.

In its sample, this clonotype was seen a few times. The J gene is TRBJ1-4, the V gene TRBV25-1, with D tentatively TRBD1 (5 bases). The germline V and J ends were trimmed by 1 base and 5 bases, with 14 bases remaining between them. CDR3 length: 16 amino acids. The germline V gene has CDR1 MGHDK and CDR2 SYGVNS. The CDR3 loop is CASSEWGGDQNEKLFF. Written as DNA, the CDR3 is TGTGCCAGCAGTGAATGGGGCGGGGACCAAAATGAAAAACTGTTTTTT.

The sample holds one count of this clonotype. V gene TRBV13 combines with J gene TRBJ2-6; D is undetermined. The CDR3 consists of 18 residues. Germline-derived CDR1 and CDR2 are PRHDT and FYEKMQ (reference sequence). Trimming cost V 5 bases and J 0 bases, with 17 bases left between them. The CDR3 here is CASSPPLGDTSGANVLTF. CDR3 DNA sequence: TGTGCCAGCAGCCCCCCCTTGGGCGATACCTCTGGGGCCAACGTCCTGACTTTC. The full variable domain, with the rest looked up from reference TRBV13 and TRBJ2-6, is AAGVIQSPRHLIKEKRETATLKCYPIPRHDTVYWYQQGPGQDPQFLISFYEKMQSDKGSIPDRFSAQQFSDYHSELNMSSLELGDSALYFCASSPPLGDTSGANVLTFGAGSRLTVL.

The chain has TRBV27 and TRBJ2-5; a weak D match, TRBD2 (5 bases). This CDR3 is 13 amino acids long. CDR1 is MNHEY, CDR2 SMNVEV, per germline (reference sequence). Trimming cost V 7 bases and J 0 bases, with 9 bases left between them. The CDR3 sequence: CASMGGYQETQYF. CDR3 nucleotide sequence: TGTGCCAGCATGGGCGGGTACCAAGAGACCCAGTACTTC.

The sample holds many counts of this clonotype. V gene TRBV7-2 combines with J gene TRBJ2-3; the D gene is possibly TRBD2 (5 bases). CDR3 size: 14 residues. Germline CDR1 is SGHTA and CDR2 is FQGNSA. With 5 bases removed from V and 4 bases from J, the gap between germline ends came to 13 bases. CDR3 in DNA: TGTGCCAGCAGCCCCTGGGGAGCGGCAGATACGCAGTATTTT. It specifies CASSPWGAADTQYF.

The J gene is TRBJ1-4, the V gene TRBV6-1; the D is unclear. CDR1 and CDR2 from the germline V gene are MNHNS and SASEGT. The CDR3 is 17 amino acids. V was clipped by 5 bases and J by 3 bases, with 19 bases between them. In DNA form, the CDR3 reads TGTGCCAGCAGTCCCGGGAGGTATAGAAGTCCTAATGAAAAACTGTTTTTT. Amino acid sequence: CASSPGRYRSPNEKLFF.

The chain is built from TRBV19 and TRBJ1-1; TRBD1 aligns across 8 bases. From germline, CDR1 is LNHDA and CDR2 SQIVND (reference sequence). The CDR3 sequence is 19 residues long. V gave up 5 bases and J gave up 7 bases; unmatched junction bases: 24. The CDR3 sequence: CASSAPTGERWGTPDEAFF. CDR3 sequence (DNA): TGTGCCAGTAGTGCCCCGACAGGGGAGAGGTGGGGAACCCCCGATGAAGCTTTCTTT.

CDR3 residues: CASSLVGQNTGELFF. The CDR3 nucleotides are TGCGCCAGCAGCCTGGTCGGACAGAACACCGGGGAGCTGTTTTTT. V usage is TRBV4-1 and J usage is TRBJ2-2; the D gene is possibly TRBD1 (5 bases). Trimming left V 4 bases short and J 1 base short, with 10 bases between. CDR3 length equals 15 residues. CDR1 MGHRA and CDR2 YSYEKL come from the germline V gene.

This chain uses TRBV5-4 with TRBJ2-1; the D is unclear. CDR1 is SGHNT and CDR2 is YYREEE in the germline V gene (reference sequence). The CDR3 loop spans 15 amino acids. Trimming removed 0 bases from V and 5 bases from J, with 12 bases in between. CDR3 in amino acids: CASSLEYLRNNEQFF. CDR3 DNA sequence: TGTGCCAGCAGCTTGGAGTACCTCCGGAACAATGAGCAGTTCTTC.

The chain combines TRBV27 with TRBJ2-7, with D maybe TRBD2 (5 bases). Trimming took off 5 bases at V and 5 bases at J, with 16 bases between the two ends. Germline CDR1 MNHEY, CDR2 SMNVEV (reference sequence). The CDR3 spans 14 residues. The CDR3 spells CASSTFGVENEQYF. The CDR3 bases are TGTGCCAGCAGTACGTTCGGGGTAGAAAACGAGCAGTACTTC.

This clonotype was counted only a few times. V and J are TRBV4-2 and TRBJ2-7, with D uncertain. Deletions cut 0 bases from V and 4 bases from J, with 13 bases between. This CDR3 has 15 amino acids. CDR1 is LGHNA, CDR2 YNFKEQ, per germline. CDR3 nucleotide sequence: TGTGCCAGCAGCCAAGAGGTCTCTAGTCGGTACGAGCAGTACTTC. This encodes CASSQEVSSRYEQYF.

The CDR3 loop is CASSTGWTGGDEQYF. CDR3 in DNA: TGTGCCAGCTCTACCGGTTGGACAGGGGGCGACGAGCAGTACTTC. The genes are TRBV18 and TRBJ2-7, with 11 bases matching TRBD1. The CDR3 loop spans 15 amino acids. Looked up from germline, CDR1 is KGHSH and CDR2 is LQKENI. V shed 6 bases and J 5 bases; nucleotides not matched to a gene: 9.

This clonotype was recorded a few times. This rearrangement joins TRBV6-5 to TRBJ2-2, with D perhaps TRBD1 or TRBD2 (5 bases each). Trimming stripped 0 bases from V and 6 bases from J, with 8 bases between. Germline V gene lookup returns CDR1 MNHEY and CDR2 SVGAGI. The CDR3 covers 14 residues. The CDR3 nucleotides are TGTGCCAGCAGTTACTCGAGGGGACCCGGGGAGCTGTTTTTT. Translation gives CASSYSRGPGELFF.

V and J are TRBV10-3 and TRBJ2-5; D gene unclear. The CDR3 loop spans 13 amino acids. Germline-derived CDR1 and CDR2 are ENHRY and SYGVKD. Between the trimmed V and J ends, which lost 3 bases and 1 base, there was a span of 6 bases. The CDR3 region has the DNA TGTGCCATCAGTGACACGTTCCAAGAGACCCAGTACTTC. Its protein is CAISDTFQETQYF.

The V and J genes are TRBV20-1 and TRBJ2-2; 7 bases align to TRBD2. The CDR3 covers 13 residues. The germline V gene encodes CDR1 DFQATT and CDR2 SNEGSKA (reference sequence). V was clipped by 2 bases and J by 7 bases; unmatched bases: 4. CDR3 protein: CSARRGVVGELFF. CDR3 DNA: TGCAGTGCTAGACGGGGGGTGGTCGGGGAGCTGTTTTTT.

The chain is built from TRBV7-9 and TRBJ2-7; 7 positions agree with TRBD1. The J segment lost 7 bases and the V segment lost 5 bases, leaving 14 bases of the junction unmatched. The CDR3 covers 15 residues. CDR1 and CDR2 from the germline V gene are SEHNR and FQNEAQ (reference sequence). The CDR3 spells CASSPTGAPIGEQYV. DNA for the CDR3: TGTGCCAGCAGCCCAACAGGGGCTCCTATTGGGGAGCAGTACGTC.

V gene TRBV20-1 combines with J gene TRBJ2-7; 8 nucleotides line up with TRBD1. Germline V gives CDR1 DFQATT, CDR2 SNEGSKA (reference sequence). The V and J ends lost 5 bases and 0 bases, in that order; junction bases with no gene match: 6. This CDR3 is built from 14 residues. CDR3: CSAFGQGSSYEQYF. DNA of the CDR3: TGCAGTGCTTTCGGACAGGGAAGCTCCTACGAGCAGTACTTC.

The chain couples TRBV15 to TRBJ2-4, with D maybe TRBD1 (5 bases). Germline-derived CDR1 and CDR2 are LNHNV and YYDKDF (reference sequence). Deletions cut 5 bases from V and 4 bases from J, with 15 bases between. There are 15 residues in the CDR3. CDR3 residues: CATSGKGQHKNIQYF. The CDR3 nucleotides are TGTGCCACCAGCGGCAAGGGGCAGCATAAAAACATTCAGTACTTC.

The chain combines TRBV27 with TRBJ2-3; a weak D match, TRBD2 (6 bases). The CDR3 has 14 residues. Trimming took off 6 bases at V and 3 bases at J, with 13 bases between the two ends. From germline, CDR1 is MNHEY and CDR2 SMNVEV (reference sequence). CDR3 amino acids: CASRTGVITDTQYF. CDR3 coding DNA: TGTGCCAGCAGGACGGGGGTTATAACAGATACGCAGTATTTT.

This chain uses TRBV24-1 with TRBJ1-1, with unresolved D. Deletions cut 2 bases from V and 9 bases from J, with 12 bases between. CDR1 KGHDR and CDR2 SFDVKD come from the germline V gene. This CDR3 spans 13 amino acids. CDR3 bases: TGTGCCACCAGTGATTCCCGCGGGAGGAAAGCTTTCTTT. This sequence encodes CATSDSRGRKAFF.

This sequence joins TRBV29-1 and TRBJ2-1; D gene uncertain. Trimming stripped 6 bases from V and 5 bases from J, with 23 bases between. From germline, CDR1 is SQVTM and CDR2 ANQGSEA. This CDR3 contains 16 residues. The CDR3 region has the DNA TGCAGCGTCCAAAGATCAGGCCGGGCTCTACACAATGAGCAGTTCTTC. Amino acid sequence: CSVQRSGRALHNEQFF.

This sequence joins TRBV7-9 and TRBJ1-2; 9 bases line up with TRBD1. The CDR3 contains 15 residues. The germline V gene encodes CDR1 SEHNR and CDR2 FQNEAQ (reference sequence). Losses at the gene ends were 5 bases for V and 6 bases for J; bases not matched to a gene: 10. This chain's CDR3 is CASSHHTGTGNGYTF. CDR3 DNA: TGTGCCAGCAGCCATCACACCGGGACAGGGAATGGCTACACCTTC.

Comments on this clonotype: A read error may be the cause here, since a much bigger clone is one base away. Because the CDR3 is missing its conserved closing phenylalanine or tryptophan, this is likely a read error. The J gene is TRBJ2-3, the V gene TRBV6-1; D gene ambiguous. V shed 7 bases and J shed 2 bases, with 13 bases lying between them. The germline gives CDR1 MNHNS, CDR2 SASEGT. The CDR3 has 14 amino acids. The CDR3 sequence: CASTWRLPTDTQYS. The CDR3 DNA is TGTGCCAGCACGTGGCGGCTCCCCACAGATACGCAGTATTCT.